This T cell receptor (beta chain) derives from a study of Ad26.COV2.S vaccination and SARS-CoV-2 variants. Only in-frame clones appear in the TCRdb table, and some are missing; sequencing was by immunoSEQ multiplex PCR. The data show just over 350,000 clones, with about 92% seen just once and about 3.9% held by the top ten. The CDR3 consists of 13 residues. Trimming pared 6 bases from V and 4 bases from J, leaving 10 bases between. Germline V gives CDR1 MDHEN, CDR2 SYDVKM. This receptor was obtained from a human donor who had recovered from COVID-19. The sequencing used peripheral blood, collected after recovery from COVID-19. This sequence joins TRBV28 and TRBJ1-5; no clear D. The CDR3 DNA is TGTGCCAGCAGCCCACCCAGGAATCAGCCCCAGCATTTT. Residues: CASSPPRNQPQHF.